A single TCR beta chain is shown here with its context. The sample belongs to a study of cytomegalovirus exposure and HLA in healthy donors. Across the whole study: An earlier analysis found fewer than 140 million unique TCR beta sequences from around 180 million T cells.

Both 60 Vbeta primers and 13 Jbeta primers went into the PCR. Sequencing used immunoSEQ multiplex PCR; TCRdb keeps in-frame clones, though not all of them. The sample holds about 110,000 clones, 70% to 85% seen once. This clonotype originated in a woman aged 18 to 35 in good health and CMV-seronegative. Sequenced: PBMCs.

The CDR3: CASRDRGRETQYF. The CDR3 DNA reads TGTGCCAGCAGGGACAGGGGGAGAGAGACCCAGTACTTC. The V call is TRBV28, the J call TRBJ2-5; 10 bases match TRBD1. This CDR3 region has 13 residues. The ends lost 6 bases at V and 4 bases at J; junction bases unmatched: 2. Per the germline V gene, CDR1 is MDHEN and CDR2 is SYDVKM. The variable domain in full, with the rest retrieved from reference TRBV28 and TRBJ2-5, is DVKVTQSSRYLVKRTGEKVFLECVQDMDHENMFWYRQDPGLGLRLIYFSYDVKMKEKGDIPEGYSVSREKKERFSLILESASTNQTSMYLCASRDRGRETQYFGPGTRLLVL.